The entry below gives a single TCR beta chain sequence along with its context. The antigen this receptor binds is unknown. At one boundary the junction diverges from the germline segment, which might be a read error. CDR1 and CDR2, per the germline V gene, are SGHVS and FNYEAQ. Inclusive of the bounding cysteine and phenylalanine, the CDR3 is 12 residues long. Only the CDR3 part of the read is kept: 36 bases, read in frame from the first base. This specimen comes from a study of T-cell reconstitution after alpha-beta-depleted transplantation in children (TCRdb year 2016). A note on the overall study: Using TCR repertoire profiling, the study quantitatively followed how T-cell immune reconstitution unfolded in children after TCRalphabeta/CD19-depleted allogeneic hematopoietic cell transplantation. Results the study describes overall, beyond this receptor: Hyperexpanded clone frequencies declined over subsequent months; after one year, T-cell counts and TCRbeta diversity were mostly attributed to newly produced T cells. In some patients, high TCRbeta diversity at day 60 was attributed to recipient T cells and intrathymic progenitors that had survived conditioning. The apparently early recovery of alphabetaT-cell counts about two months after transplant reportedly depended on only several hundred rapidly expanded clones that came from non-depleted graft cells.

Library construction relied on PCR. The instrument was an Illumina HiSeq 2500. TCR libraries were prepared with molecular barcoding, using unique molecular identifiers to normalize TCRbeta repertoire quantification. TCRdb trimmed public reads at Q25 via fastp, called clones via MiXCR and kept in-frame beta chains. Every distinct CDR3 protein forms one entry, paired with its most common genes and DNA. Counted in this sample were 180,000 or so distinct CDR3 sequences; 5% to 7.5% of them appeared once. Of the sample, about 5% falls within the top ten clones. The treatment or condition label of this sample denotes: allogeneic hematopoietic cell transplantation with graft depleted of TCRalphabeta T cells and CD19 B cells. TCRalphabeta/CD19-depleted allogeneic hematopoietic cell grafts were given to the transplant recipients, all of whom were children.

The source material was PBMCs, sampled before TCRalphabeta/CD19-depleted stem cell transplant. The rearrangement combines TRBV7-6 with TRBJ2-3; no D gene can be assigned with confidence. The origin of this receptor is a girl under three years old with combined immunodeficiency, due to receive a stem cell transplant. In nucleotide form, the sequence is TGTGCCAGCAGCCCGAACACAGCTACGCAGTATTTT. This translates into CASSPNTATQYF.